This record concerns one T cell receptor (beta chain) sequence. This entry is derived from a study of blood T cell repertoires in COVID-19. Generated by immunoSEQ multiplex PCR, the TCRdb table keeps only in-frame clones and is missing some. The sample yields over 130,000 clones, around 90% seen once. This sequence was found in a man in his sixties with active or convalescent COVID-19. Sequenced input: peripheral blood.

The CDR3 coding sequence is TGTGCCAGCAGCTTAGAAACAGGAGTAAAACTGTTTTTT. Its protein product is CASSLETGVKLFF. This chain connects TRBV7-2 to TRBJ1-4, with D perhaps TRBD1 (5 bases). V lost 1 base and J lost 10, with 10 bases in between. CDR1 is SGHTA, CDR2 FQGNSA, per germline. The CDR3 contains 13 residues.